This T cell receptor beta chain originates from a study of radiation and T cells in renal cell carcinoma. Study-level results: From baseline, blood top tumor clonotypes peaked at 2 weeks post-radiation. No pretreatment tumor biopsies were available for baseline clonotypes.

Libraries were prepared by immunoSEQ multiplex PCR; TCRdb keeps only in-frame clonotypes and omits some of them. The sample contains 40,000 to 60,000 clones, about 80% of which appear only once. The CDR3 spans 13 residues. Germline V gene lookup returns CDR1 MGHDK and CDR2 SYGVNS. V was pared by 6 bases and J by 9 bases, with 6 bases of the junction left unmatched. Time point noted: blood 2 weeks post-SBRT. As for treatment: 15 Gy SBRT to primary tumor, nephrectomy 4 weeks later. Blood was sampled at baseline, 2 weeks and 4 weeks after SBRT. Concerning this clone: Antigen specificity is unknown.

The receptor was derived from a woman aged 65 to 85 with renal cell carcinoma. The chain links TRBV25-1 to TRBJ2-1, with 9 bases lining up with TRBD1. Here the sequenced sample was blood, taken from a patient whose treatment included radiotherapy and nephrectomy. DNA for the CDR3: TGTGCCAGCAGGGGGACAGGGTACGGTGAGCAGTTCTTC. Its translation is CASRGTGYGEQFF.